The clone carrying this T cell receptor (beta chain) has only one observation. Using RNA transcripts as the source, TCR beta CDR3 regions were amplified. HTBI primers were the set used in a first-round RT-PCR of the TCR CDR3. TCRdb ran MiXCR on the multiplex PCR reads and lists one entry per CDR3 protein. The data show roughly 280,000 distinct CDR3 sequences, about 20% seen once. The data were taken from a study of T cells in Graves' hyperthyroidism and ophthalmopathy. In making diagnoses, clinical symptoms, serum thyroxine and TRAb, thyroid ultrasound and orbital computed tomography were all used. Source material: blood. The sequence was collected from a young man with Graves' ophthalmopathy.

The CDR3 sequence is CASSDRGGRYNEQFF. The DNA of the CDR3 is TGCGCCAGCAGTGATAGGGGCGGGAGGTATAATGAGCAGTTCTTC. This chain links TRBV10-2 with TRBJ2-1, with 8 bases aligning to TRBD2. Germline CDR1 WSHSY, CDR2 SAAADI. This CDR3 is 15 amino acids long. The V and J ends lost 3 bases and 7 bases, in that order; junction bases with no gene match: 8.